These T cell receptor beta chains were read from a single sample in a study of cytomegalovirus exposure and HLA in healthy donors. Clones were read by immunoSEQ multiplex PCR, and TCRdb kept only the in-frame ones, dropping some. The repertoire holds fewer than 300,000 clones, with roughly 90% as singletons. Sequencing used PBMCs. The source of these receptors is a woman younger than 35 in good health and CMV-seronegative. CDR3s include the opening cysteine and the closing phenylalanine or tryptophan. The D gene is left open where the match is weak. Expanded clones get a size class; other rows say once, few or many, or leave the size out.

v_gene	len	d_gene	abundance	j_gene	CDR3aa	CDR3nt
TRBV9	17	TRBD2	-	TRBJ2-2	CASTLGSGEWGTGELFF	TGTGCCAGCACCCTGGGCAGCGGGGAGTGGGGTACCGGGGAGCTGTTTTTT
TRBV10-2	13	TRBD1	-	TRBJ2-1	CASRRPDRGRQFF	TGCGCCAGCAGGAGACCAGACAGGGGTAGGCAGTTCTTC
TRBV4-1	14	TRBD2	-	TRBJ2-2	CASSQGTSPGELFF	TGCGCCAGCAGCCAAGGGACTAGCCCCGGGGAGCTGTTTTTT
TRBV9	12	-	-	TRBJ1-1	CASSGQYTEAFF	TGTGCCAGCAGCGGACAGTACACTGAAGCTTTCTTT
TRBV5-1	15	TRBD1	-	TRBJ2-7	CASSVRDRGSYEQYF	TGCGCCAGCAGCGTCCGGGACAGGGGATCCTACGAGCAGTACTTC
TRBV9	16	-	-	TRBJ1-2	CASSVGGGYPGYGYTF	TGTGCCAGCAGCGTAGGGGGAGGGTACCCAGGCTATGGCTACACCTTC
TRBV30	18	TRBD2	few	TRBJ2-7	CAWSVRRASGRTTYEQYF	TGTGCCTGGAGTGTACGGAGGGCTAGCGGGAGGACCACCTACGAGCAGTACTTC
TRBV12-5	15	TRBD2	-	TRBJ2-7	CASAPGASGMREQYF	TGTGCTAGTGCCCCCGGGGCTAGCGGGATGAGAGAGCAGTACTTC
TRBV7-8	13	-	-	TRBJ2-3	CASSLATIDTQYF	TGTGCCAGCAGCTTAGCGACTATAGATACGCAGTATTTT
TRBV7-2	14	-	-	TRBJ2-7	CASSLGIGNYEQYF	TGTGCCAGCAGCTTAGGTATCGGGAACTACGAGCAGTACTTC
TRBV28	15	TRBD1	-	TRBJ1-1	CASTPRTGTNTEAFF	TGTGCCAGCACCCCCCGGACAGGGACGAACACTGAAGCTTTCTTT
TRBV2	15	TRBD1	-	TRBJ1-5	CASSLSGQGRQPQHF	TGTGCCAGCAGTCTCTCGGGACAGGGGAGGCAGCCCCAGCATTTT
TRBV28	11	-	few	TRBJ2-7	CASSSGYEQYF	TGTGCCAGCAGTTCGGGATACGAGCAGTACTTC
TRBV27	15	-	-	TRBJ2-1	CASSLRVRGNNEQFF	TGTGCCAGCAGTTTGAGGGTACGAGGGAACAATGAGCAGTTCTTC
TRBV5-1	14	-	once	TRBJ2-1	CASSPGDEDGEQFF	TGCGCCAGCAGCCCAGGGGATGAAGACGGTGAGCAGTTCTTC
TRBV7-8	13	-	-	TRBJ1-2	CASSLSLTGLYTF	TGTGCCAGCAGCTTAAGTCTAACAGGGCTCTACACCTTC
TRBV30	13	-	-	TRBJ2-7	CAWSVPPRYEQYF	TGTGCCTGGAGTGTACCGCCCCGGTACGAGCAGTACTTC
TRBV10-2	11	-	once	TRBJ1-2	CASSDAQSYTF	TGCGCCAGCAGTGACGCACAAAGCTACACCTTC
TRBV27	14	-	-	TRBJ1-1	CASSLYPGNTEAFF	TGTGCCAGCAGTTTATATCCCGGGAACACTGAAGCTTTCTTT
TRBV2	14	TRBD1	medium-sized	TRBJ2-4	CASGTGTVKNIQYF	TGTGCCAGCGGGACAGGGACTGTCAAAAACATTCAGTACTTC
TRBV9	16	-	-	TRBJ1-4	CASSVGGGGSFEKLFF	TGTGCCAGCAGCGTAGGGGGAGGCGGGAGTTTTGAAAAACTGTTTTTT